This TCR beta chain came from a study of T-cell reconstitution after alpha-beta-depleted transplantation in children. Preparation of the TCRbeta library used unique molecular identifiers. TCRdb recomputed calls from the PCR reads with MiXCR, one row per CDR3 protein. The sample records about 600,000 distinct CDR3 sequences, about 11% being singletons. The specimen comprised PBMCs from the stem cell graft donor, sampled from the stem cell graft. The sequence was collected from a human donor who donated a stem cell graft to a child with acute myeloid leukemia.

For the CDR3, the DNA is TGCGCCAGCAGCCAAGATTCATCAATGAACACTGAAGCTTTCTTT. Encoded protein: CASSQDSSMNTEAFF. This chain links TRBV4-3 with TRBJ1-1, with D hard to call. V lost 0 bases and J lost 0, with 8 bases in between. This CDR3 spans 15 amino acids. The germline V gene encodes CDR1 LGHNA and CDR2 YSLEER.